This is a list of T cell receptor beta chains from one sample in a study of cytomegalovirus exposure and HLA in healthy donors. Clones were sequenced by immunoSEQ multiplex PCR, and TCRdb holds only the in-frame ones, with some missing. The sample lists 100,000 or so clones, 10% to 15% seen once, with approximately 16% in the top ten. Sequencing was performed on PBMCs. Receptor source: a middle-aged man in good health and CMV-seropositive. Both conserved end residues are part of each CDR3. D genes are given only for firm matches. Clone size is stated in some rows and not others, as once, few, many or a class when expanded.

d_gene	abundance	v_gene	j_gene	CDR3nt	CDR3aa
TRBD2	few	TRBV27	TRBJ2-2	TGTGCCAGCAGTCTCACCCCCCTAGCGGGAAGGTGGGGGGAGCTGTTTTTT	CASSLTPLAGRWGELFF
NA	few	TRBV9	TRBJ2-1	TGTGCCAGCAGCCTAGGAGCGCGAAGCTCCTACAATGAGCAGTTCTTC	CASSLGARSSYNEQFF
NA	NA	TRBV5-8	TRBJ2-1	TGTGCCAGCAGGGTAGGGGCCGGGAATGAGCAGTTCTTC	CASRVGAGNEQFF
TRBD1	NA	TRBV5-1	TRBJ1-1	TGCGCCAGCACCTCGACAGGGGGGCACACTGAAGCTTTCTTT	CASTSTGGHTEAFF
TRBD2	few	TRBV2	TRBJ2-5	TGTGCCAGCAGTGATACGGACCGGGAGGGTACCCAGTACTTC	CASSDTDREGTQYF
NA	NA	TRBV9	TRBJ2-3	TGTGCCAGCAGCGTAGAAGGGGCGGCAGATACGCAGTATTTT	CASSVEGAADTQYF
NA	few	TRBV30	TRBJ1-1	TGTGCCTGGGGGGAGGGTGCCACTGAAGCTTTCTTT	CAWGEGATEAFF
NA	few	TRBV5-1	TRBJ2-7	TGCGCCAGCAGCTTGGAATCGGCGGGAAGTTGGGGCCACGAGCAGTACTTC	CASSLESAGSWGHEQYF
NA	few	TRBV21-1	TRBJ1-2	TGTGCCAGCAAGAATAGCCTTAACTATGGCTACACCTTC	CASKNSLNYGYTF
NA	few	TRBV28	TRBJ2-4	TGTGCCAGCAGTTTAAGAGCCCCCAAAAACATTCAGTACTTC	CASSLRAPKNIQYF
NA	few	TRBV18	TRBJ2-3	TGTGCCAGCTCACCAAGTTACGACCGAGGTGTTTTGTATTTT	CASSPSYDRGVLYF
TRBD1	NA	TRBV19	TRBJ1-1	TGTGCCAGTAGTGGTTGGGACAGGCTTGAAGCTTTCTTT	CASSGWDRLEAFF
NA	few	TRBV4-2	TRBJ2-2	TGTGCCAGCAGCCAAGTCACGGGAGATACCGGGGAGCTGTTTTTT	CASSQVTGDTGELFF
NA	many	TRBV9	TRBJ1-4	TGTGCCAGCAGCGTAGAATCCGGGGAAAAACTGTTTTTT	CASSVESGEKLFF
TRBD1	few	TRBV27	TRBJ2-4	TGTGCCAGCAGTCTGGGACAGAGGATGGAAAACATTCAGTACTTC	CASSLGQRMENIQYF
TRBD2	NA	TRBV5-6	TRBJ2-7	TGTGCCAGCAGCTTGGCGGGAGGCGTATACGAGCAGTACTTC	CASSLAGGVYEQYF
NA	few	TRBV19	TRBJ2-5	TGTGCCAGTAGCCTCTCGACGGGGAGGAGGACCCAGTACTTC	CASSLSTGRRTQYF
TRBD2	few	TRBV6-5	TRBJ2-7	TGTGCCAGCAGTAGCTCTCTAGCGGGGTCCTACGAGCAGTACTTC	CASSSSLAGSYEQYF
NA	NA	TRBV10-3	TRBJ2-1	TGTGCCATCAGTGGGCCGGGACATTCGGGCCTCATCGATGAGCAGTTCTTC	CAISGPGHSGLIDEQFF
TRBD2	once	TRBV18	TRBJ2-1	TGTGCCAGCTCATGGACTAGCGGGAGGTACAATGAGCAGTTCTTC	CASSWTSGRYNEQFF
TRBD1	few	TRBV2	TRBJ2-5	TGTGCCAGCCTCGAACCGGGACAGGGGGCGGGTGAGCAGTACTTC	CASLEPGQGAGEQYF
NA	few	TRBV4-2	TRBJ1-1	TGTGCCAGCAGCCAAGGAGCGGGGTTGAACACTGAAGCTTTCTTT	CASSQGAGLNTEAFF
NA	few	TRBV6-6	TRBJ1-4	TGTGCCAGCAAGCGGGGGGGCGCGGGTGAAAAACTGTTTTTT	CASKRGGAGEKLFF
NA	NA	TRBV7-2	TRBJ1-2	TGTGCCAGCAGCTTAGAACTAGCTAACTATGGCTACACCTTC	CASSLELANYGYTF
NA	few	TRBV12-5	TRBJ2-5	TGTGCTAGTGGTTTAGTTTGGGGGCAGCACTCGGAGACCCAGTACTTC	CASGLVWGQHSETQYF
NA	NA	TRBV28	TRBJ1-5	TGTGCCAGCAGTTGGGGGCTTAATCAGCCCCAGCATTTT	CASSWGLNQPQHF
NA	few	TRBV6-6	TRBJ2-1	TGTGCCAGCAGTTACGGTGCGACTTACAATGAGCAGTTCTTC	CASSYGATYNEQFF
NA	NA	TRBV18	TRBJ1-5	TGTGCCAGCTCACCCACCGTTTCGGGGAACCAGCCCCAGCATTTT	CASSPTVSGNQPQHF
TRBD2	few	TRBV4-1	TRBJ2-7	TGCGCCAGCAGCCAAGTGATTAGCGGGAGCGGATACGAGCAGTACTTC	CASSQVISGSGYEQYF
TRBD2	NA	TRBV19	TRBJ2-7	TGTGCCAGTAGTGGTCTAGCGGGAGTGTACTTC	CASSGLAGVYF
NA	few	TRBV4-1	TRBJ2-7	TGCGCCAGCAGCCAAGGGGCCGACTACGAGCAGTACTTC	CASSQGADYEQYF
NA	few	TRBV6-5	TRBJ1-2	TGTGCCAGCAGTTACTCTTCCAACGGGAACTATGGCTACACCTTC	CASSYSSNGNYGYTF
NA	NA	TRBV6-6	TRBJ2-7	TGTGCCAGCAGCCCGTACGGAGGAAATACCTACGAGCAGTACTTC	CASSPYGGNTYEQYF
NA	few	TRBV7-8	TRBJ1-5	TGTGCCAGCAGCTTAGATGGGAGGAGCAATCAGCCCCAGCATTTT	CASSLDGRSNQPQHF